This T cell receptor (beta chain) was retrieved from a study of blood T cell repertoires in COVID-19 (dated by TCRdb to the early 2020s). For context, the study as a whole: Collaborator samples came from the United States, Italy and Spain and covered acute and convalescent phases of COVID-19. The material from the prospective study consisted of cDNA or gDNA derived from T cells, B-cell-depleted T cells, or PBMCs. Deeply sampled blood TCRbeta repertoires from subjects exposed to, actively infected with, or recovered from COVID-19 were included in the dataset. A freely available public database, intended as a resource for researchers studying the immune response to SARS-CoV-2, is where the repertoires were released. The samples were drawn from two sources: the first 160 participants of the ongoing ImmuneRACE study, and about 1,300 subjects contributed by 6 global collaborators. Nearly every sample came with metadata listing a de-identified subject ID, COVID-19 status, age in years and sex. HLA class I and class II types, where available, came from metadata supplied by the sample provider rather than from assay-based typing.

On this clone: Its antigen is unknown. No qualities accompany the bases; no much larger clone lies one base away.

The immunoSEQ Assay, a bias-controlled multiplex PCR, was used to amplify TCRbeta CDR3 regions from genomic DNA. The original pipeline was this. Nucleated cell counts per sample were estimated from amplification of reference gene primers within the assay. Sequence reads were collapsed and filtered to measure the absolute abundance of every unique TCRbeta CDR3 rearrangement. For each sample, productive Simpson clonality was calculated as the square root of Simpson's diversity index across productive rearrangements. TCRdb mirrors the immuneACCESS table, restricted to in-frame sequences. Some clones are absent from its copies; in checked studies, under half trace to an unresolved V gene, and the reason for the others is unknown. The DNA was the basis for D and trimming; V, J and clone size are from that table. Within this sample are 200,000 or so clones, with 70% to 90% of them counted one time only. Clones ranked in the top ten supply roughly 2.6% of the sample.

The paper as a whole reports these results and caveats: How much clinical and demographic metadata was included differed by source and by participant, and the metadata was provided uncurated.

Samples from volunteer blood donors who had recovered from COVID-19 were contributed by a second Seattle source. Each collaborating institution followed its own protocols to collect whole blood in K2EDTA tubes. For TCRbeta analysis, collaborators shipped samples in one of three forms: frozen whole blood, isolated PBMCs, or DNA extracted from either of those sample types. V is trimmed back by 2 bases and J by 3 bases, and the junction contains 4 bases that no gene match accounts for. Taken from the germline V gene (reference sequence), the CDR1 and CDR2 loops are GTSNPN and SVGIG. Its CDR3 holds 14 amino acids, cysteine through phenylalanine. Only the CDR3 DNA stays, 42 bases, in frame from base 1.

Sequenced input: peripheral blood. The clonotype comes from a man in his fifties who had recovered from COVID-19. Recombination joined TRBV30 with TRBJ2-3, with 8 bases in between that match TRBD2. The nucleotides read TGTGCCTGGAGTAAGGTAGCGGGAACAGATACGCAGTATTTT. Translated, this gives CAWSKVAGTDTQYF.